The following is a T cell receptor (beta chain) sequence with its context. The sample belongs to a study of shared clonotypes between healthy human individuals. Generated by immunoSEQ multiplex PCR, the TCRdb table keeps only in-frame clones and is missing some. The table shows about 1.5 million clones, with 95% to 99% occurring only once. Germline V gene data show CDR1 as SGDLS and CDR2 as YYNGEE. This CDR3 comprises 16 residues. V gave up 4 bases and J gave up 0 bases, with 16 bases separating them. The chain couples TRBV9 to TRBJ2-5; D might be TRBD2 (5 bases). The receptor was isolated from a man aged 25 to 40 in good health. The sequencing sample was made of naive CD4+ T cells sorted from blood. Subset of the sample: CD45RA+ positively selected. The CDR3 DNA sequence: TGTGCCAGCAGCAGAAAGCCCGGGAACCACCAAGAGACCCAGTACTTC. This encodes CASSRKPGNHQETQYF.